This is a list of T cell receptor beta chains from one sample in a study of control samples from healthy donors and cancer patients. Clones were sequenced by immunoSEQ multiplex PCR, and TCRdb holds only the in-frame ones, with some missing. The sample contains 95,000 to 100,000 clones, more than 85% of which appear only once. Sequencing was done on a sample of blood. These receptors were obtained from a man aged 25-45 years in good health. Both conserved end residues are part of each CDR3. Each record gives: V gene, clone size, J gene, D gene, CDR3 DNA, CDR3 protein. A D gene is named only where the DNA matches it firmly. Some rows mark clone size as missing; the rest say once, few, many or name a class of expanded clone.

v_call: TRBV10-1
clone_size: NA
j_call: TRBJ1-1
d_call: NA
cdr3_nt: TGCGCCAGCAGCCCTACCGACAGGAGAGGCTCGGAAGCTTTCTTT
cdr3_aa: CASSPTDRRGSEAFF

v_call: TRBV7-2
clone_size: NA
j_call: TRBJ2-2
d_call: NA
cdr3_nt: TGTGCCAGCAGCTTACAGGGTACGAACACCGGGGAGCTGTTTTTT
cdr3_aa: CASSLQGTNTGELFF

v_call: TRBV6-6
clone_size: NA
j_call: TRBJ1-1
d_call: NA
cdr3_nt: TGTGCCAGCAGCTTAAGGATTGGGGTTGGAGCTTTCTTT
cdr3_aa: CASSLRIGVGAFF

v_call: TRBV6-5
clone_size: NA
j_call: TRBJ2-3
d_call: NA
cdr3_nt: TGTGCCAGCAGTTACGGGGCATGGGATACGCAGTATTTT
cdr3_aa: CASSYGAWDTQYF

v_call: TRBV6-5
clone_size: once
j_call: TRBJ1-1
d_call: TRBD1
cdr3_nt: TGTGCCAGCAGTCCAAAGCCGACAGGGCGCACTGAAGCTTTCTTT
cdr3_aa: CASSPKPTGRTEAFF

v_call: TRBV27
clone_size: NA
j_call: TRBJ2-5
d_call: NA
cdr3_nt: TGTGCCAGCAGTTTAACCCGTTCGTGGAAAGAGACCCAGTACTTC
cdr3_aa: CASSLTRSWKETQYF

v_call: TRBV10-1
clone_size: NA
j_call: TRBJ2-6
d_call: TRBD1
cdr3_nt: TGCGCCAGCAGTCCAGGGGGCCAGAGGATCTCTGGGGCCAACGTCCTGACTTTC
cdr3_aa: CASSPGGQRISGANVLTF

v_call: TRBV7-9
clone_size: few
j_call: TRBJ2-7
d_call: NA
cdr3_nt: TGTGCCAGCAGCTCATCCCCGGGAGGACAGGGCGAGCAGTACTTC
cdr3_aa: CASSSSPGGQGEQYF

v_call: TRBV28
clone_size: NA
j_call: TRBJ2-6
d_call: NA
cdr3_nt: TGTGCCAGCAGTTTATGGGCCAACGTCCTGACTTTC
cdr3_aa: CASSLWANVLTF

v_call: TRBV6-5
clone_size: NA
j_call: TRBJ1-3
d_call: NA
cdr3_nt: TGTGCCAGCAGTTACTCGATTAGCCAGCTAATATATTTT
cdr3_aa: CASSYSISQLIYF

v_call: TRBV28
clone_size: NA
j_call: TRBJ2-7
d_call: NA
cdr3_nt: TGTGCCAGCAGACCTACAGTGGGCGAGCAGTACTTC
cdr3_aa: CASRPTVGEQYF

v_call: TRBV7-2
clone_size: NA
j_call: TRBJ1-6
d_call: TRBD1
cdr3_nt: TGTGCCAGCAGCTTGGGGACAGGGCGCGGGTCTAATTCACCCCTCCACTTT
cdr3_aa: CASSLGTGRGSNSPLHF

v_call: TRBV6-5
clone_size: NA
j_call: TRBJ2-5
d_call: NA
cdr3_nt: TGTGCCAGCGGTCGGATGCAGAGTCAAGAGACCCAGTACTTC
cdr3_aa: CASGRMQSQETQYF

v_call: TRBV5-4
clone_size: NA
j_call: TRBJ1-2
d_call: NA
cdr3_nt: TGTGCCAGCAGCTCCGGGGTGGGCGGCTATGGCTACACCTTC
cdr3_aa: CASSSGVGGYGYTF

v_call: TRBV5-5
clone_size: once
j_call: TRBJ2-2
d_call: NA
cdr3_nt: TGTGCCAGCAGCCCCAGGCCTATCGAACACACCGGGGAGCTGTTTTTT
cdr3_aa: CASSPRPIEHTGELFF

v_call: TRBV5-1
clone_size: NA
j_call: TRBJ2-1
d_call: NA
cdr3_nt: TGCGCCAGCAGCTTGAGGGGCCATCGAGGCGATGAGCAGTTCTTC
cdr3_aa: CASSLRGHRGDEQFF

v_call: TRBV29-1
clone_size: NA
j_call: TRBJ2-7
d_call: NA
cdr3_nt: TGCAGCGTCGTCGCGGGGCGTCCCTACGAGCAGTACTTC
cdr3_aa: CSVVAGRPYEQYF

v_call: TRBV7-9
clone_size: NA
j_call: TRBJ2-1
d_call: TRBD2
cdr3_nt: TGTGCCTCTTGCCCCGGGACTAGTCGTTACAATGAGCAGTTCTTC
cdr3_aa: CASCPGTSRYNEQFF

v_call: TRBV5-5
clone_size: NA
j_call: TRBJ1-5
d_call: NA
cdr3_nt: TGTGCCAGCAGCTTGGGACAGCCGAATCAGCCCCAGCATTTT
cdr3_aa: CASSLGQPNQPQHF

v_call: TRBV9
clone_size: NA
j_call: TRBJ2-7
d_call: NA
cdr3_nt: TGTGCCAGCAGCGTAGGTGGGGGGCTCTACGAGCAGTACTTC
cdr3_aa: CASSVGGGLYEQYF

v_call: TRBV6-2/TRBV6-3
clone_size: NA
j_call: TRBJ2-7
d_call: TRBD1
cdr3_nt: TGTGCCAGCAGTTACGCCGGGACAGGGTACAACGAGCAGTACTTC
cdr3_aa: CASSYAGTGYNEQYF

v_call: TRBV19
clone_size: once
j_call: TRBJ2-7
d_call: TRBD1
cdr3_nt: TGTGCCAGTAGAACCGGGACAGGGCCCTCCGAGCAGTACTTC
cdr3_aa: CASRTGTGPSEQYF

v_call: TRBV5-1
clone_size: NA
j_call: TRBJ1-2
d_call: NA
cdr3_nt: TGCGCCAGCAGCCTCGGGGAGGATGGCTACACCTTC
cdr3_aa: CASSLGEDGYTF

v_call: TRBV7-2
clone_size: NA
j_call: TRBJ1-1
d_call: NA
cdr3_nt: TGTGCCAGCAGCCCCTACTTGAACACTGAAGCTTTCTTT
cdr3_aa: CASSPYLNTEAFF